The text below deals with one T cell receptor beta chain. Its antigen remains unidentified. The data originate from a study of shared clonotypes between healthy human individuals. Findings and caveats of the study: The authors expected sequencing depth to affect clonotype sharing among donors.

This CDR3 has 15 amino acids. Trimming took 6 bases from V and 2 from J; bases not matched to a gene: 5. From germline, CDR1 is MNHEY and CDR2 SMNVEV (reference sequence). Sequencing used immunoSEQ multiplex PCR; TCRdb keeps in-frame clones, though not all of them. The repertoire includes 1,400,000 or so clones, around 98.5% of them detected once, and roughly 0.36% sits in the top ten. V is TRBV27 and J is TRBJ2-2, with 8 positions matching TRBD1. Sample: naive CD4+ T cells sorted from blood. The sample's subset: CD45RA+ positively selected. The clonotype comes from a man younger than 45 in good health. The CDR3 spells CASRQTGDNTGELFF. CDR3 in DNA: TGTGCCAGCAGGCAGACAGGGGACAACACCGGGGAGCTGTTTTTT.